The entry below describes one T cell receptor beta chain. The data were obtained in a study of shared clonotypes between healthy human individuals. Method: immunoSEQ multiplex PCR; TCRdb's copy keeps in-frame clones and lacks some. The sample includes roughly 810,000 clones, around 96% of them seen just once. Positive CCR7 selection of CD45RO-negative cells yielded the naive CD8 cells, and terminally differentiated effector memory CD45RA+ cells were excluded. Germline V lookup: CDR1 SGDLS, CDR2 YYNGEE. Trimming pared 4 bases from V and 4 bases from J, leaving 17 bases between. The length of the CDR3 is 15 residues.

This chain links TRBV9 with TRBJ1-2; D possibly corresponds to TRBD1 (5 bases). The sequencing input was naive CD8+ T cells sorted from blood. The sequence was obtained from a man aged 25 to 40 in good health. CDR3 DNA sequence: TGTGCCAGCAGCTCGAACCTACAGGCCCGCTATGGCTACACCTTC. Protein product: CASSSNLQARYGYTF.